What follows are 11 T cell receptor beta chains derived from one specimen sequenced in a study of T-cell reconstitution after alpha-beta-depleted transplantation in children. Preparation of the TCRbeta library involved a method that used unique molecular identifiers. TCRdb called the PCR reads again in MiXCR, with one record for every CDR3 protein. The sample consists of roughly 220,000 distinct CDR3 sequences, approximately 8.4% of them appearing once. The source was PBMCs, mostly from graft donor cells, collected 360 days after TCRalphabeta/CD19-depleted stem cell transplant. The receptors originated from a male patient between 2 and 10 years old who had a stem cell transplant for acute myeloid leukemia, so the T cells may come from the graft donor.

The table lists this clonotype with many counts. The rearrangement joins TRBV24-1 to TRBJ2-1, with D tentatively TRBD2 (6 bases). In germline, CDR1 is KGHDR, CDR2 SFDVKD. With 4 bases removed from V and 2 bases from J, the gap between germline ends came to 14 bases. The CDR3 runs 16 residues. CDR3 nucleotide sequence: TGTGCCACCAGTGACCCTAAAGGAGGGGCCTACAATGAGCAGTTCTTC. It specifies CATSDPKGGAYNEQFF.

Only a few counts were recorded for this clonotype. The chain joins TRBV24-1 to TRBJ2-7; D may match TRBD1 or TRBD2 (5 bases each). The germline V gene encodes CDR1 KGHDR and CDR2 SFDVKD. The V end lost 9 bases, the J end lost 3 bases, and 14 bases lay between the germline ends. The CDR3 is 13 amino acids. CDR3 in DNA: TGTGCCACCTCGGGACCTAACAACTACGAGCAGTACGTC. Translating it yields CATSGPNNYEQYV.

V usage is TRBV15 and J usage is TRBJ2-1; TRBD2 matches 13 bases. Germline-derived CDR1 and CDR2 are LNHNV and YYDKDF (reference sequence). The CDR3 is made up of 18 amino acids. Unmatched junction bases numbered 9, after V lost 0 bases and J lost 7 bases. CDR3 amino acids: CATSREDRETSGRNEQFF. CDR3 in DNA: TGTGCCACCAGCAGAGAAGATCGGGAGACTAGCGGGAGGAATGAGCAGTTCTTC.

This clonotype was observed many times. The rearrangement joins TRBV12-3 or TRBV12-4 to TRBJ1-3; D is unclear. Between the trimmed V and J ends, which lost 3 bases and 0 bases, there was a span of 9 bases. The length of the CDR3 is 15 residues. CDR3 sequence reads: CASSFGRLSGNTIYF. CDR3 nucleotide sequence: TGTGCCAGCAGTTTTGGAAGGCTCTCTGGAAACACCATATATTTT.

This clonotype was observed a few times. The chain links TRBV12-3 or TRBV12-4 to TRBJ2-4, with a weak D call TRBD1 (6 bases). V dropped 5 bases and J dropped 0 bases, with 17 bases sitting between them. The CDR3 totals 17 residues. The CDR3, as DNA: TGTGCCAGCAGTCCCCCAGGGGCCCGATTAGCCAAAAACATTCAGTACTTC. This gives the protein CASSPPGARLAKNIQYF.

This clonotype was observed many times. The rearrangement links TRBV3-2 to TRBJ2-2. TRBV3-2 counts as a pseudogene. This CDR3 comprises 18 residues. In DNA form, the CDR3 reads TGTGCCAGCAGCCAAGATAAAGGGTTCTTCAAAAGCACCGGGGAGCTGTTTTTT. Its translation: CASSQDKGFFKSTGELFF.

This clonotype has ten or more counts. CDR3 protein: CASSPEAFSGNTIYF. CDR3 DNA: TGTGCCAGCAGCCCGGAAGCTTTCTCTGGAAACACCATATATTTT. J is TRBJ1-3 and V is TRBV5-4; D uncertain. The germline V gene encodes CDR1 SGHNT and CDR2 YYREEE (reference sequence). The CDR3 is 15 residues long. V lost 4 bases and J 0 bases, leaving 11 bases between the germline ends.

In its sample, this clonotype was seen many times. The rearrangement joins TRBV20-1 to TRBJ1-3; 8 nucleotides agree with TRBD1. The CDR3 is 15 amino acids. Germline CDR1 reads DFQATT; CDR2 reads SNEGSKA (reference sequence). Trimming cost V 6 bases and J 0 bases; bases outside gene matches: 7. In DNA form, the CDR3 reads TGCAGTGCGACGGGACAGGCCAACTCTGGAAACACCATATATTTT. Encoded protein: CSATGQANSGNTIYF.

The chain employs TRBV5-8 and TRBJ2-1; no definite D call. Germline loops: CDR1 SGHTS, CDR2 YDEGEE. V was cut by 3 bases and J by 7 bases, with 8 bases left in between. This CDR3 is 12 amino acids long. Here the CDR3 reads CASSSIRNEQFF. DNA for the CDR3: TGTGCCAGCAGCTCCATAAGGAATGAGCAGTTCTTC.

This clonotype was recorded at least ten times. The chain links TRBV5-5 to TRBJ2-3; D might be TRBD1 (5 bases). With 0 bases removed from V and 3 bases from J, the gap between germline ends came to 8 bases. CDR3 length equals 14 residues. Germline assignment: CDR1 SGHKS and CDR2 YYEKEE (reference sequence). This CDR3 reads CASSLGGATDTQYF. In DNA form, the CDR3 reads TGTGCCAGCAGCTTGGGTGGGGCTACAGATACGCAGTATTTT.

V usage is TRBV5-1 and J usage is TRBJ1-2; D gene uncertain. With 0 bases removed from V and 2 bases from J, the gap between germline ends came to 14 bases. Germline V gene lookup returns CDR1 SGHRS and CDR2 YFSETQ. This CDR3 region has 16 residues. The CDR3 reads CASSLAPAGWNYGYTF. CDR3 bases: TGCGCCAGCAGCTTGGCCCCAGCAGGATGGAACTATGGCTACACCTTC. The entire variable domain, with the rest obtained from reference TRBV5-1 and TRBJ1-2, is as follows: KAGVTQTPRYLIKTRGQQVTLSCSPISGHRSVSWYQQTPGQGLQFLFEYFSETQRNKGNFPGRFSGRQFSNSRSEMNVSTLELGDSALYLCASSLAPAGWNYGYTFGSGTRLTVV.